Below, one TCR beta chain is given with its context. Antigen: not known. This CDR3 comprises 14 residues. Germline-derived CDR1 and CDR2 are SGHRS and YFSETQ. V was shortened by 6 bases and J by 2 bases, with 14 bases between the two germline ends. This sample is drawn from a study of cytomegalovirus exposure and HLA in healthy donors. Findings and limits, study-wide: Reportedly, a later analysis found an Asian-associated ancestry cluster had fewer N-insertions than the roughly 700-donor mean.

Every donor was a healthy person donating bone marrow. This PCR relied on a set of 60 Vbeta primers and 13 Jbeta primers. Libraries were prepared by immunoSEQ multiplex PCR; TCRdb keeps only in-frame clonotypes and omits some of them. The sample has over 150,000 clones, roughly 79% seen once. The sequence derives from a male donor in good health and CMV-seronegative. V is TRBV5-1 and J is TRBJ2-5; the D is unclear. Sequencing was performed on PBMCs. CDR3 DNA: TGCGCCAGCAATTCCGGCGCAGGACAAGAGACCCAGTACTTC. It translates to CASNSGAGQETQYF.